This TCR beta chain was observed in a study of blood T cell repertoires in COVID-19. Across the study: Acute-phase and convalescent COVID-19 samples originated in the United States, Italy and Spain.

TCRdb keeps only in-frame clones here, not all; method: immunoSEQ multiplex PCR. Of roughly 160,000 clones in the sample, around 80% were seen once. Germline CDR1 and CDR2: WSHSY and SAAADI. CDR3 length: 15 amino acids. With 3 bases clipped from V and 5 bases from J, the junction kept 2 bases outside the gene matches. Residents of 20 to 25 US areas, aged about 18 to 89 years, made up the participants. Cohorts were based on clinical histories the participants reported. In Cohort 3, a recovered donor had either two negative PCRs, clearance, or symptom resolution. The J gene is TRBJ1-6, the V gene TRBV10-2, with 9 bases that match TRBD1. The specimen sequenced was PBMCs or T cells enriched from blood (not recorded which). The receptor was isolated from a woman aged 60-75 years who had recovered from COVID-19. DNA of the CDR3: TGCGCCAGCAGTGAAGACAGGGGGAATAATTCACCCCTCCACTTT. Residues: CASSEDRGNNSPLHF.